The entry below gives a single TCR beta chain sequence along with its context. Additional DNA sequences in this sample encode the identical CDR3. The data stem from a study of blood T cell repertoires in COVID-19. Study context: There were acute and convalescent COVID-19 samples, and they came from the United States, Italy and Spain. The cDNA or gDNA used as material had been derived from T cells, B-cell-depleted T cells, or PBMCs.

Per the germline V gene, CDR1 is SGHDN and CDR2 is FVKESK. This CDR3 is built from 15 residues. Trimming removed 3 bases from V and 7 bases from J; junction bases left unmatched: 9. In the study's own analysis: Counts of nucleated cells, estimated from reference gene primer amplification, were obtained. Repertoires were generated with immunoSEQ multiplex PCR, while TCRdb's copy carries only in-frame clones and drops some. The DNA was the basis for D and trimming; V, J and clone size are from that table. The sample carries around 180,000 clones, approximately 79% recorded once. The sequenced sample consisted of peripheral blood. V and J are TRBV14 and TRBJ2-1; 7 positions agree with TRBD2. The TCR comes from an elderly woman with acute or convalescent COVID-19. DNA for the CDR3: TGTGCCAGCAGCCACTCCGCCGGCGGGAGAAATGAGCAGTTCTTC. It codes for CASSHSAGGRNEQFF.